Below, 21 T cell receptor beta chains from the same sample are listed, as sequenced in a study of blood T cell repertoires in COVID-19. Measured with immunoSEQ multiplex PCR; TCRdb has only the in-frame clones, and not every one. Here the sample spans 150,000 to 200,000 clones, about four fifths being singletons. The sequenced material came from peripheral blood. The receptor set was obtained from a man between 60 and 75 years old with acute or convalescent COVID-19.

This chain links TRBV7-9 with TRBJ2-6, with TRBD2 matching 8 bases. CDR1 SEHNR and CDR2 FQNEAQ come from the germline V gene (reference sequence). V lost 2 bases to trimming and J lost 2 bases; unmatched junction nucleotides: 2. This CDR3 spans 16 amino acids. CDR3 residues: CASSLPGLAGANVLTF. In DNA, the CDR3 is TGTGCCAGCAGCTTACCGGGACTAGCTGGGGCCAACGTCCTGACTTTC.

J is TRBJ1-5 and V is TRBV6-2 or TRBV6-3; perhaps TRBD1 as D (5 bases). Trimming took 5 bases from V and 16 from J, leaving 18 bases between them. The CDR3 has 12 amino acids. Germline CDR1 and CDR2: MNHEY and SVGEGT. The CDR3 here is CASSLPGTHPHF. For the CDR3, the DNA is TGTGCCAGCAGTCTTCCCGGGACTCACCCCCATTTT.

The chain has TRBV5-1 and TRBJ2-1; D might be TRBD2 (6 bases). V was shortened by 2 bases and J by 3 bases, with 12 bases between the two germline ends. The CDR3 has 15 amino acids. Germline assignment: CDR1 SGHRS and CDR2 YFSETQ. DNA for the CDR3: TGCGCCAGCAGCTTCAGAGGCGGGGACTACAATGAGCAGTTCTTC. Protein product: CASSFRGGDYNEQFF.

The genes are TRBV20-1 and TRBJ2-1; 7 bases are a match to TRBD2. The CDR3 runs 17 residues. Germline CDR1 and CDR2: DFQATT and SNEGSKA (reference sequence). J lost 0 bases, V lost 3 bases, and 11 bases had no gene match. The CDR3 coding sequence is TGCAGTGCTAGTAATCCTTCGGGGGGAAGCTCCTACAATGAGCAGTTCTTC. Residues: CSASNPSGGSSYNEQFF.

This chain connects TRBV4-3 to TRBJ1-4; D is unclear. The CDR3 has 15 residues. V was clipped by 0 bases and J by 0 bases, with 5 bases between them. Germline V gives CDR1 LGHNA, CDR2 YSLEER. The DNA of the CDR3 is TGCGCCAGCAGCCAAGACAGTGCAACTAATGAAAAACTGTTTTTT. It is translated as CASSQDSATNEKLFF.

The rearrangement links TRBV2 to TRBJ1-1, with D maybe TRBD1 (6 bases). Per the germline V gene, CDR1 is SNHLY and CDR2 is FYNNEI. The CDR3 length is 13 residues. V lost 8 bases, J lost 7 bases, and 17 bases lay in between. In DNA form, the CDR3 reads TGTGCCAGCGTAGACAGGACATTTGGTGAAGCTTTCTTT. Its translation is CASVDRTFGEAFF.

V is TRBV19 and J is TRBJ1-2; D might be TRBD1 (5 bases). In germline, CDR1 is LNHDA, CDR2 SQIVND (reference sequence). The V end lost 3 bases, the J end lost 8 bases, and 10 bases lay between the germline ends. This CDR3 region has 12 residues. In nucleotides, the CDR3 is TGTGCCAGTAGTATGGCGGGGCACGGCTACACCTTC. Translated: CASSMAGHGYTF.

This clone showed up just a few times. The chain links TRBV12-5 to TRBJ2-1; D gene ambiguous. The CDR3 covers 13 residues. Deletions cut 2 bases from V and 4 bases from J, with 6 bases between. CDR1 is LGHNT, CDR2 FRNRAP, per germline. The CDR3 loop is CASGLSQYNEQFF. CDR3 DNA sequence: TGTGCTAGTGGTTTGTCACAGTACAATGAGCAGTTCTTC.

V is TRBV7-9 and J is TRBJ1-5, with 7 bases lining up with TRBD1. With 5 bases clipped from V and 7 bases from J, the junction kept 8 bases outside the gene matches. The CDR3 spans 14 residues. CDR1 and CDR2 (germline): SEHNR, FQNEAQ (reference sequence). As DNA, the CDR3 is TGTGCCAGCAGCCTCGACAGGGACGGACAGCCCCAGCATTTT. Translated: CASSLDRDGQPQHF.

V gene TRBV6-1 combines with J gene TRBJ2-7, with 9 bases matching TRBD1. After removal of 3 bases from V and 3 bases from J, the junction contained 6 bases not matched to a gene. The germline V gene has CDR1 MNHNS and CDR2 SASEGT. CDR3 length equals 15 residues. The CDR3 protein is CASSDPGQGVYEQYF. The CDR3 DNA is TGTGCCAGCAGTGACCCGGGACAGGGCGTCTACGAGCAGTACTTC.

This chain uses TRBV10-3 with TRBJ2-1; perhaps TRBD1 as D (5 bases). The CDR3 is 13 residues long. CDR1 is ENHRY, CDR2 SYGVKD, per germline. V lost 6 bases and J lost 6, with 12 bases in between. Here the CDR3 reads CAIRELGLNEQFF. For the CDR3, the DNA is TGTGCCATCAGAGAACTGGGGCTCAATGAGCAGTTCTTC.

This clone was detected only once. The chain has TRBV12-2 and TRBJ2-7; TRBD2 was called by the table and not checked on the DNA. TRBV12-2 is a pseudogene locus. CDR3 length: 18 residues. The CDR3 DNA sequence: TGTGCAAGTCGCTTTACGACTGAAGGGACTAGGGGGGCGTACGAGCAGTACTTC. It encodes CASRFTTEGTRGAYEQYF.

The chain joins TRBV6-5 to TRBJ1-1, with TRBD1 as a possible D gene (5 bases). Germline V gene data show CDR1 as MNHEY and CDR2 as SVGAGI. V gave up 5 bases and J gave up 11 bases, with 18 bases separating them. This CDR3 spans 13 amino acids. DNA of the CDR3: TGTGCCAGCAGTATCATCGGGACTGTGGGGGCTTTCTTT. Its translation is CASSIIGTVGAFF.

The gene calls are TRBV9 and TRBJ2-2; the D is unclear. Trimming removed 0 bases at V and 5 bases at J, with 5 bases between. The CDR3 spans 13 residues. Germline V CDR1 and CDR2: SGDLS, YYNGEE. The CDR3 spells CASSVAQTGELFF. CDR3 DNA: TGTGCCAGCAGCGTAGCGCAGACCGGGGAGCTGTTTTTT.

The chain is built from TRBV3-1 (or the pseudogene TRBV3-2) and TRBJ2-1, with 9 bases identical to TRBD2. Germline trimming cut 3 bases from V and 7 bases from J; bases unmatched to any gene: 7. Per the germline V gene, CDR1 is LGHDT and CDR2 is YNNKEL (reference sequence). The CDR3 contains 15 residues. In DNA, the CDR3 is TGTGCCAGCAGCCAGCCGGGACTAGCTCGGAATGAGCAGTTCTTC. Protein product: CASSQPGLARNEQFF.

DNA of the CDR3: TGTGCCAGCGACAGGGCGTTCTATGGCTACACCTTC. Its protein is CASDRAFYGYTF. This chain uses TRBV6-5 with TRBJ1-2; 7 nucleotides line up with TRBD1. V lost 8 bases and J lost 4; bases outside the gene matches: 4. The CDR3 is 12 amino acids. Germline V gene data show CDR1 as MNHEY and CDR2 as SVGAGI.

The table lists this clone with a few counts. The chain is built from TRBV20-1 and TRBJ2-1; D is possibly TRBD2 (6 bases). CDR1 and CDR2 from the germline V gene are DFQATT and SNEGSKA (reference sequence). The CDR3 has 14 amino acids. Trimming took off 3 bases at V and 3 bases at J, with 12 bases between the two ends. The CDR3 DNA follows: TGCAGTGCTAGTGAGCCGGGACTCTACAATGAGCAGTTCTTC. Translating gives CSASEPGLYNEQFF.

The chain recombines TRBV7-2 with TRBJ2-7; TRBD1 matches 7 bases. The CDR3 is 14 amino acids. The V gene's germline CDR1 is SGHTA and CDR2 FQGNSA. After removal of 4 bases from V and 0 bases from J, the junction contained 3 bases not matched to a gene. The CDR3 region is CASSSGTASYEQYF. CDR3 DNA: TGTGCCAGCAGCTCGGGGACAGCCTCCTACGAGCAGTACTTC.

The rearrangement links TRBV28 to TRBJ1-5, with 8 positions matching TRBD1. Trimming at V came to 5 bases and at J to 4 bases, leaving 10 bases not matched to a gene. Per the germline V gene, CDR1 is MDHEN and CDR2 is SYDVKM. This CDR3 is 16 amino acids long. The CDR3 sequence: CASSRPPGQENQPQHF. In nucleotides, the CDR3 is TGTGCCAGCAGTAGGCCACCGGGACAGGAGAATCAGCCCCAGCATTTT.

The chain has TRBV18 and TRBJ2-4; possible D gene TRBD2, 6 bases. Trimming took off 2 bases at V and 1 base at J, with 9 bases between the two ends. Germline CDR1 is KGHSH and CDR2 is LQKENI. The CDR3 extends over 15 amino acids. The chain's CDR3 is CASSPGEAAKNIQYF. In DNA, the CDR3 is TGTGCCAGCTCACCAGGGGAGGCTGCCAAAAACATTCAGTACTTC. Looking up the rest from reference TRBV18 and TRBJ2-4 gives the full variable domain: NAGVMQNPRHLVRRRGQEARLRCSPMKGHSHVYWYRQLPEEGLKFMVYLQKENIIDESGMPKERFSAEFPKEGPSILRIQQVVRGDSAAYFCASSPGEAAKNIQYFGAGTRLSVL.

In nucleotides, the CDR3 is TGTGCCAGCAGCGTAGACGGAGCCGGGATTCAGTACTTC. This codes for CASSVDGAGIQYF. The rearrangement uses TRBV9 and TRBJ2-4, with D hard to call. CDR3 size: 13 residues. The V and J ends lost 0 bases and 10 bases respectively, with 11 bases between them. Per germline, CDR1 SGDLS and CDR2 YYNGEE. Looking up the rest from reference TRBV9 and TRBJ2-4 gives the full variable domain: DSGVTQTPKHLITATGQRVTLRCSPRSGDLSVYWYQQSLDQGLQFLIQYYNGEERAKGNILERFSAQQFPDLHSELNLSSLELGDSALYFCASSVDGAGIQYFGAGTRLSVL.